This TCR beta chain emerged from a study of cytomegalovirus exposure and HLA in healthy donors. Repertoires were generated with immunoSEQ multiplex PCR, while TCRdb's copy carries only in-frame clones and drops some. In the table there are over 110,000 clones, roughly nine tenths of which are singletons. This clone showed up just once. The CDR3 length is 17 residues. The germline gives CDR1 SGHNT, CDR2 YYREEE (reference sequence). V trimming: 5 bases; J trimming: 6 bases; junction bases outside the gene matches: 16. V is TRBV5-4 and J is TRBJ2-7; TRBD1 aligns across 11 bases. Specimen: PBMCs. The TCR originated in a man in his late teens or twenties in good health and CMV-seronegative. The CDR3: CASRPGTGGLASAEQYF. CDR3 DNA sequence: TGTGCCAGCAGACCAGGGACAGGGGGTCTAGCTTCAGCCGAGCAGTACTTC.